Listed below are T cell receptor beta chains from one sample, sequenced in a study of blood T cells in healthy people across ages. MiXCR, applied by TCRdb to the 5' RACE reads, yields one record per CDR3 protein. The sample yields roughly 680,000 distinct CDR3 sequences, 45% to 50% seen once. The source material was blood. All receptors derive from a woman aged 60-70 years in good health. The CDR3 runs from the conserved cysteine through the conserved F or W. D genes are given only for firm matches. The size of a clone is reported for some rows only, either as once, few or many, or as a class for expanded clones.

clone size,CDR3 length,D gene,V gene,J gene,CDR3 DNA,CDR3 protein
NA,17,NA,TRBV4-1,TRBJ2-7,TGCGCCAGCAGCCAAGACCCACGGGGCTCCTCCTACAATGAGCAGTACTTC,CASSQDPRGSSYNEQYF
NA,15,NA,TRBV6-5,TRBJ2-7,TGTGCCAGCAGTTCGACTCGCGATATCTCCTACGAGCAGTACTTC,CASSSTRDISYEQYF
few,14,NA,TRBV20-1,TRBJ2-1,TGCAGTGCTAGAGATGCCGGACCCGACAATGAGCAGTTCTTC,CSARDAGPDNEQFF
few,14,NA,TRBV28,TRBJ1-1,TGTGCCAGTAGCCTCGCCCGGGGCAACACTGAAGCTTTCTTT,CASSLARGNTEAFF
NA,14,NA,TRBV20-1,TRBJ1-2,TGCAGTGCTAGATCCGGGGGCCTGCCGTTAGGCTACACCTTC,CSARSGGLPLGYTF
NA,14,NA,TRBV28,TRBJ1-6,TGTGCCAGCTGCAGGGAATCGAATAATTCACCCCTCCACTTT,CASCRESNNSPLHF
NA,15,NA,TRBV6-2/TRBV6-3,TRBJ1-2,TGTGCCAGCAGTTCCCCCCCCACAGGGAACTATGGCTACACCTTC,CASSSPPTGNYGYTF
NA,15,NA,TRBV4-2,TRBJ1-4,TGTGCCTGCAGCCAAGGCCCGGAGGCGTATGAAAAACTGTTTTTT,CACSQGPEAYEKLFF
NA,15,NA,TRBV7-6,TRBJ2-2,TGTGCCAGCAGCCTAGGGACTCCCGAACCCGGGGAGCTGTTTTTT,CASSLGTPEPGELFF
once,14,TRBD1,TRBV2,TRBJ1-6,TGTGCCAGCAGGGGGACAGGGGGTAATTCACCCCTCCACTTT,CASRGTGGNSPLHF
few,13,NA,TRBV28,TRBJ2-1,TGTGCCAGCAGTATACTTCGGACGTTTGAGCAGTTCTTC,CASSILRTFEQFF
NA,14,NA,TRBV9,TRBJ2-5,TGTGCCAGCAACGTAGGGAAAGGGGCGAAGACCCAGTACTTC,CASNVGKGAKTQYF
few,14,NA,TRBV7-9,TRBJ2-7,TGTGCCAGCAGCTCCAACGGCCAGGCGGACGAGCAGTACTTC,CASSSNGQADEQYF
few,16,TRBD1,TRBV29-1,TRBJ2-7,TGCAGCGTTGAAGAAAAGGGTGGGACAGGGGGCGTCGAGCAGTACTTC,CSVEEKGGTGGVEQYF
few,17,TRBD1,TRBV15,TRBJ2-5,TGTGCCACCAGCAGAGGACGGGACAGGGTTAGCCAAGAGACCCAGTACTTC,CATSRGRDRVSQETQYF
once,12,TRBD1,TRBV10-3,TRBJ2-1,TGTGCCATGGGGACAGCTTACAATGAGCAGTTCTTC,CAMGTAYNEQFF
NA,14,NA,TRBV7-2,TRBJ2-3,TGTGCCAGCAGCTTAGAATTTGACGGGCGCCTGCAGTATTTT,CASSLEFDGRLQYF
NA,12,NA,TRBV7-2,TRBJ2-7,TGTGCCAGCAGCCAACCCCTAGACGAGCAGTACTTC,CASSQPLDEQYF
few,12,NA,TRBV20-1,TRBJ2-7,TGCAGTGCTAGACGGTTGGGGTACGAGCAGTACTTC,CSARRLGYEQYF
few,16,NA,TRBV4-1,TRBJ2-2,TGCGCCAGCAGCCAAGAACCGGGACCCAACACCGGGGAGCTGTTTTTT,CASSQEPGPNTGELFF
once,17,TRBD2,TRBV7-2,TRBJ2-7,TGTGCCAGCAGCTTAGTCCTTCGCGGGAGGGTCTCCTACGAGCAGTACTTC,CASSLVLRGRVSYEQYF
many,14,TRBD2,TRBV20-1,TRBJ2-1,TGCAGTGCTAGAGATGGCCTAGCGGGAGTTGAGCAGTTCTTC,CSARDGLAGVEQFF
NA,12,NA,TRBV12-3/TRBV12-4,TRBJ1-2,TGTGCCAGCAGTTTTCGGGAGTATGGCTACACCTTC,CASSFREYGYTF
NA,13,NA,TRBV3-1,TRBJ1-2,TGTGCCAGCAGCCAGAGGGCAGTTGGTGGCTACACCTTC,CASSQRAVGGYTF
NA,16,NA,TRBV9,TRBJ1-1,TGTGCCAGCAACAAAGTAGGGGGGCGATCTATCCCTGAAGCTTTCTTT,CASNKVGGRSIPEAFF
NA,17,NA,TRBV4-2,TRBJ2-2,TGTGCCAGCAGCCAAGAAGGGATGGCCGGGAACACCGGGGAGCTGTTTTTT,CASSQEGMAGNTGELFF
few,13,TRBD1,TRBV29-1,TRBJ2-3,TGCAGCGTCTCAAGGGACAGTGGGGATACGCAGTATTTT,CSVSRDSGDTQYF
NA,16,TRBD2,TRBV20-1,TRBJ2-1,TGCAGTGCTTTCCTCCGGACTAGCGGGAGGGCCCGTGAGCAGTTCTTC,CSAFLRTSGRAREQFF
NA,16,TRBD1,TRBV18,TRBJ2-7,TGTGCCAGCTCACCCTCTGCCCCGGGACAGGGATACGAGCAGTACTTC,CASSPSAPGQGYEQYF
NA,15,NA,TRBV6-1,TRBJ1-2,TGTGCCAGCAGCAGGGACAACCTGCTGCTCTATGGCTACACCTTC,CASSRDNLLLYGYTF
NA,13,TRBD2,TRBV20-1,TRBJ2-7,TGCCGGAGCGGGAGCGCTAGCTCCTACGAGCAGTACTTC,CRSGSASSYEQYF
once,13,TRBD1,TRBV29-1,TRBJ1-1,TGCAGCGGCTCGACAGGGCGGAACGCTGAAGCTTTCTTT,CSGSTGRNAEAFF
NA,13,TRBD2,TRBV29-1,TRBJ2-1,TGCAGCGTCGCTAGGACTAGCGGAGAGGGGCAGTTCTTC,CSVARTSGEGQFF
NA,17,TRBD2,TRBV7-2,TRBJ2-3,TGTGCCAGCAGCTCACGACTAGCCGCACTGTACACAGATACGCAGTATTTT,CASSSRLAALYTDTQYF
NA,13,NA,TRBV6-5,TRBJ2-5,TGTGCCAGCAGTTACATGTCCTCCTACGAGCGGTACTTC,CASSYMSSYERYF
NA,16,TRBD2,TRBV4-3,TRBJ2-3,TGCGCCAGCAGCCAAGACCTAGCGGGAGTGGAAGATACGCAGTATTTT,CASSQDLAGVEDTQYF
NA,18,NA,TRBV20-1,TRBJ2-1,TGCAGCGCTAGAGATCGGGCGGCGGGTGAAACCGGGTACAATGAGCAGTTCTTC,CSARDRAAGETGYNEQFF
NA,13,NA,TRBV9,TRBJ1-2,TGTGCCAGCAGCTCCCCACCCATCTATGGCTACACCTTC,CASSSPPIYGYTF
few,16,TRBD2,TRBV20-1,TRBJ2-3,TGCAGTGCTAGTGCTCTAGCGGGAGGTTACACAGATACGCAGTATTTT,CSASALAGGYTDTQYF
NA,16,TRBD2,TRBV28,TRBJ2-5,TGTGCCAGCAGTCCTATAGCGGGAGACGTTCTAGAGACCCAGTACTTC,CASSPIAGDVLETQYF
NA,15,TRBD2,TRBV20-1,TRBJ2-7,TGCAGTGCTAGAAATACTAGCGGAGTGTCGTACGAGCAGTACTTC,CSARNTSGVSYEQYF
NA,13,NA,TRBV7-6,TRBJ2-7,TGTGCCAGCAGCAGGACAGATGCCTACGAGCAGTACTTC,CASSRTDAYEQYF
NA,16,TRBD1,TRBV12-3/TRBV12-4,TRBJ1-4,TGCGCCAGCGGGATTTCAGGAGGACAGGGGGATGGAAAACTGTTTTTT,CASGISGGQGDGKLFF
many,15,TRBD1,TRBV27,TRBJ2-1,TGTGCCAGCAGTCGATCGGACAGGGGGCGAAATGAGCAGTTCTTC,CASSRSDRGRNEQFF
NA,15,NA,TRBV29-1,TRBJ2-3,TGCAGCGTTGAAAAGTTAGGTATCAAGCCAGATACGCAGTATTTT,CSVEKLGIKPDTQYF
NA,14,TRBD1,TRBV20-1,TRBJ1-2,TGCAGTGCTCCAGCAGGGGGTATTCCCTATGGCTACACCTTC,CSAPAGGIPYGYTF
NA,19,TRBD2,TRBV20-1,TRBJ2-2,TGCAGTGCTAGAGAAGATAGCGGGAGGGCAGGGGAGAACACCGGGGAGCTGTTTTTT,CSAREDSGRAGENTGELFF
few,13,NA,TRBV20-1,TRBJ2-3,TGCAGTGCTAGAGCACTAGTCACAGATACGCAGTATTTT,CSARALVTDTQYF
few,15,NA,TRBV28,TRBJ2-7,TGTGCCAGCAGTTCAGAAGGGCCGAGCTCCTACGAGCAGTACTTC,CASSSEGPSSYEQYF
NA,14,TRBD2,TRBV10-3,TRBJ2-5,TGTGCCATCAGCCCCGGGACTAGACGCGATGAGCAGTACTTC,CAISPGTRRDEQYF
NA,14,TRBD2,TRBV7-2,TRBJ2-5,TGTGCCAACAGCTTGGGACTACCAGAAGAGACCCAGTACTTC,CANSLGLPEETQYF
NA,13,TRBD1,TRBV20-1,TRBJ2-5,TGCAGTGTCCAGGGGGCTTTGGAAGAGACCCAGTACTTC,CSVQGALEETQYF